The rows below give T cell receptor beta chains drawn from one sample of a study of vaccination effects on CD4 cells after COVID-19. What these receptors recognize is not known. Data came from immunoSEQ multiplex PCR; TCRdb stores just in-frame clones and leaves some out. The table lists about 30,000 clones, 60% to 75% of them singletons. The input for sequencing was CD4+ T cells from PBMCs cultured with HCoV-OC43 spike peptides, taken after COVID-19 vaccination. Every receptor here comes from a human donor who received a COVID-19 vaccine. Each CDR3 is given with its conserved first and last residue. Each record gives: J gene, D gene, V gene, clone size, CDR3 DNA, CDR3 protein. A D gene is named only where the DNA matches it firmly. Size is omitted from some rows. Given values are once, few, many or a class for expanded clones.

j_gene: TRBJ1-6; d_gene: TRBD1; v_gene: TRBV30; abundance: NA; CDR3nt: TGTGCCTGGAATCGACAGGGGAGGACACCCCTCCACTTT; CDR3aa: CAWNRQGRTPLHF
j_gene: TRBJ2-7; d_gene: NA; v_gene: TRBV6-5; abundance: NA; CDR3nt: TGTGCCAGCAGAAAAGAGACAGGCTACGAGCAGTACTTC; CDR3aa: CASRKETGYEQYF
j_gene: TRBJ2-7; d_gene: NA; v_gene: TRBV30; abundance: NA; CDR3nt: TGTGCCGGAACGGCCTCGCGGATCGGGCAGTACTTC; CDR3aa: CAGTASRIGQYF
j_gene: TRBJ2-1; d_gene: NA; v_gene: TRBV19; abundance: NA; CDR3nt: TGTGCCAGTAGTGATCTTTACAATGAGCAGTTCTTC; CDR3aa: CASSDLYNEQFF
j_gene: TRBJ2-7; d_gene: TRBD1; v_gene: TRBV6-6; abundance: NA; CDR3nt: TGTGCCAGCAGTCCCGGGACAGGACCCTACGAGCAGTACTTC; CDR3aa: CASSPGTGPYEQYF
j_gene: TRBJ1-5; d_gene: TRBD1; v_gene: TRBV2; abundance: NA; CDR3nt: TGTGCCAGCAGTGAACGCCCGGCGACAGGGAATCAGCCCCAGCATTTT; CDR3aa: CASSERPATGNQPQHF
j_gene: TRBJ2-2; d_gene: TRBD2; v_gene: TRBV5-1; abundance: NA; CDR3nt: TGCGCCAGCAGCACCTCGGGGGGGAGCGACACCGGGGAGCTGTTTTTT; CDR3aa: CASSTSGGSDTGELFF
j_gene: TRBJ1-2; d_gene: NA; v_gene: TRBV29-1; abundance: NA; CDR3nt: TGCAGCGTTCTATCAGACGGAGGCTATGGCTACACCTTC; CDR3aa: CSVLSDGGYGYTF
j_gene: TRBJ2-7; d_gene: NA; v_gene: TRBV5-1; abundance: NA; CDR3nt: TGCGCCAGCAGCCCCCATAGCAACCCTCCCTACGAGCAGTACTTC; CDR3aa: CASSPHSNPPYEQYF
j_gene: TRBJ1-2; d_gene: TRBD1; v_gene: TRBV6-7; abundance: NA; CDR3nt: TGTGCCAGCAGTGGACTCCCCCCGCAGGGGGCAAGCTATGGCTACACCTTC; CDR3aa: CASSGLPPQGASYGYTF
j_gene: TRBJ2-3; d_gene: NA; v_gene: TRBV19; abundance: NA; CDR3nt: TGTGCCAGTAGTCTCAGGGGAGGATTGGCAGATACGCAGTATTTT; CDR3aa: CASSLRGGLADTQYF
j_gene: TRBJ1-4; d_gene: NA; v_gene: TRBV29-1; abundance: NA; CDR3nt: TGCAGCGTTGAAGTACGTGTTGAGGGCAAACTGTTTTTT; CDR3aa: CSVEVRVEGKLFF
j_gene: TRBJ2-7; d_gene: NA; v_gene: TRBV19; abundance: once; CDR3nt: TGTGCCAGTAGTATAATGGGGGAGCAGTACTTC; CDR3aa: CASSIMGEQYF
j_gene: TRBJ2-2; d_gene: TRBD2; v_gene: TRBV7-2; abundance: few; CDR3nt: TGTGCCAGCAGCTCATGGACTAGCGGAGGGGAGCTGTTTTTT; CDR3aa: CASSSWTSGGELFF
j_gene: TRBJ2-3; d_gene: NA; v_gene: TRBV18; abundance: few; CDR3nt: TGTGCCAGCTCACCACGGGCAGCCCGACCAGATACGCAGTATTTT; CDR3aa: CASSPRAARPDTQYF
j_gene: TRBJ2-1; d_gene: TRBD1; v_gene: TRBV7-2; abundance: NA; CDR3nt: TGTGCCAGCAGCCAAGGACAGGGGACCTACAATGAGCAGTTCTTC; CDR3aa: CASSQGQGTYNEQFF
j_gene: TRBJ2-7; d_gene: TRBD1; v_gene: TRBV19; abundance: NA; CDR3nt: TGTGCCAGTAGTATCCGGGACAGAACCTACGAGCAGTACTTC; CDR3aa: CASSIRDRTYEQYF
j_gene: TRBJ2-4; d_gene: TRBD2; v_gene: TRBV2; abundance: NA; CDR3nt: TGTGCCAGCAGGGCGACTAGCGGGAACCTAGCCAAAAACATTCAGTACTTC; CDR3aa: CASRATSGNLAKNIQYF
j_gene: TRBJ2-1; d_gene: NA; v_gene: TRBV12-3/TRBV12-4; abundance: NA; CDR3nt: TGTGCCAGCAGTTTAGTCAGCCCCCCCGGGCAGTTCTTC; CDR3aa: CASSLVSPPGQFF
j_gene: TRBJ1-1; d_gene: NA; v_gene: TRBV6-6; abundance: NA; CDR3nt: TGTGCCAGCAGTGGGGACGCCCGCCGGGCTTTCTTT; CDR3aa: CASSGDARRAFF
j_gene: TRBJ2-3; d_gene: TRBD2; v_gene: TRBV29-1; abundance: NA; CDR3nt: TGCAGCGTTGAAACGGGAGGTTGGGGAGATACGCAGTATTTT; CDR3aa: CSVETGGWGDTQYF
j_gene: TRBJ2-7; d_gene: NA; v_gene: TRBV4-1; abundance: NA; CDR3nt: TGCGCCAGCAGCCAAGTGGGCACAGGGTCGGGCGAGCAGTACTTC; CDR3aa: CASSQVGTGSGEQYF
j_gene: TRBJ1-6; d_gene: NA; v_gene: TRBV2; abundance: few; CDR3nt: TGTGCCAGCAGTGACCAGGGCCGTCACTCACCCCTCCACTTT; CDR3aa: CASSDQGRHSPLHF
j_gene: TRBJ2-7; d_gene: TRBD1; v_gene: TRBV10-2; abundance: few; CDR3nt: TGCGCCAGCAGCCCGGGACAGGGGAGCTACGAGCAGTACTTC; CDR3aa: CASSPGQGSYEQYF
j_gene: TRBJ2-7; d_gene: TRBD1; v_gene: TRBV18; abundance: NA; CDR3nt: TGTGCCAGCTCATACTCCGGGACAGGGGTCTATGAGCAGTACTTC; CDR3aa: CASSYSGTGVYEQYF
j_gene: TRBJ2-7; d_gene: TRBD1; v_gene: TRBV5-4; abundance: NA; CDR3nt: TGTGCCAGCAGCTTGTTCCAGGGGGATCACGAGCAGTACTTC; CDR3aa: CASSLFQGDHEQYF
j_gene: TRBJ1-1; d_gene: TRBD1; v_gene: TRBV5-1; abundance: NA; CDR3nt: TGCGCCAGCAGCTTGAGACAGGGGGCATTTGGGACTGAAGCTTTCTTT; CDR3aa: CASSLRQGAFGTEAFF
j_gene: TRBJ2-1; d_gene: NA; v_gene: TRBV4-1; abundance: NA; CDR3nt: TGCGCCAGCAGCCATTTCTCCGGGAGTGGTGAGCAGTTCTTC; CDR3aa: CASSHFSGSGEQFF
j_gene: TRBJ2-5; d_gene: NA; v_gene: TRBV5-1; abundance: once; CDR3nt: TGCGCCAGCAGCTTCAACCCAGGCCTACAAGAGACCCAGTACTTC; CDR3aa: CASSFNPGLQETQYF
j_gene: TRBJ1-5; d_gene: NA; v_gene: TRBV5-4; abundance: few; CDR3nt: TGTGCCAGCAGCCGGGGCGGGTCTCGGGGCAATCAGCCCCAGCATTTT; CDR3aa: CASSRGGSRGNQPQHF
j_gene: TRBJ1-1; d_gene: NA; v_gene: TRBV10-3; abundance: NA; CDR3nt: TGTGCCATCAGGGACGAAGGCGATGAAGCTTTCTTT; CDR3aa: CAIRDEGDEAFF
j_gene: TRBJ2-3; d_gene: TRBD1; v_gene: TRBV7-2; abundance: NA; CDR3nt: TGTGCCAGCTCCGGACAGGTCACAGATACGCAGTATTTT; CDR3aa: CASSGQVTDTQYF
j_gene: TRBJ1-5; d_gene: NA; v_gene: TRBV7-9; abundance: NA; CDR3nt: TGTGCCAGCAGCGCCGCGGGGGGGCAGCCCCAGCATTTT; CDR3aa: CASSAAGGQPQHF
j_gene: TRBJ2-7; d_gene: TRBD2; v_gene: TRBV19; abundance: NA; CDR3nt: TGTGCCAGTAGTATCCTAGCGGGGGCGGGGGAGCAGTACTTC; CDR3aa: CASSILAGAGEQYF
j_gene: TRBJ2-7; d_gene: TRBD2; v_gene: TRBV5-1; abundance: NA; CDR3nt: TGCGCCAGCAGCCCGACTAGCGGGAGTACCTACGAGCAGTACTTC; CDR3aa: CASSPTSGSTYEQYF
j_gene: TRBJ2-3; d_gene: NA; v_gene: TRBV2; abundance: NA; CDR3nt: TGTGCCAGCAGTGAGGGCCAGGGACGTTGGGCAGATACGCAGTATTTT; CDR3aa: CASSEGQGRWADTQYF
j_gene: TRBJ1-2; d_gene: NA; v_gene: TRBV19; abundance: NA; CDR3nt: TGTGCCAGTAGTGCCGAGGGGGTTGGCTACACCTTC; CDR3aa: CASSAEGVGYTF
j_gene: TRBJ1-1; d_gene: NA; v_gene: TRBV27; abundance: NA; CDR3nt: TGTGCCAGCAGTAACGAAAGGGTTAAAGCTTTCTTT; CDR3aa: CASSNERVKAFF
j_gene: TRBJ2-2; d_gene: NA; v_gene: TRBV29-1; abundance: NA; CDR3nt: TGCAGCGTTGAAAGGGTCCGGGGCCCCCACCGGGAGCTGTTTTTT; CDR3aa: CSVERVRGPHRELFF
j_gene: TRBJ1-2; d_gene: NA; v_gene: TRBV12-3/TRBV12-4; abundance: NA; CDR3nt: TGTGCCAGCAGCCTGGACAGTGCCTATGGCTACACCTTC; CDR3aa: CASSLDSAYGYTF
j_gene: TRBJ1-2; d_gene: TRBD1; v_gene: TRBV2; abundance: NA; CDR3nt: TGTGCCAGCACCGAGGGGGCATACTATGGCTACACCTTC; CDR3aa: CASTEGAYYGYTF
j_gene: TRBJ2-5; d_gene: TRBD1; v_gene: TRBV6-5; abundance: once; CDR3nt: TGTGCCAGCCTAGGACAGGGACACGAGACCCAGTACTTC; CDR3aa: CASLGQGHETQYF
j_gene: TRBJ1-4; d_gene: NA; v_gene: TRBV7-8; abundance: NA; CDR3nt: TGTGCCAGCAGCTTACGGCTCTGGCCAGGGCAAGGAACTAATGAAAAACTGTTTTTT; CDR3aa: CASSLRLWPGQGTNEKLFF
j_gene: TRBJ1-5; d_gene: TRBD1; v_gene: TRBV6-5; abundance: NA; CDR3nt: TGTGCCAGCAGTATGGGACAGGGTGTTCAGCCCCAGCATTTT; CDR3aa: CASSMGQGVQPQHF
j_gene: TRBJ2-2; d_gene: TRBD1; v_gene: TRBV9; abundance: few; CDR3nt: TGTGCCAGCAGCATCGGGACAGTTGGTACCGGGGAGCTGTTTTTT; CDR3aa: CASSIGTVGTGELFF